A single sample is the source of the 6 T cell receptor beta chains below, sequenced in a study of blood T cells in healthy people across ages. It was with a sample-barcoded 5' primer and a J-beta primer mix that a second PCR of roughly 6 to 12 cycles was run. One entry per CDR3 protein results from TCRdb running MiXCR on the 5' RACE reads. The table has about 970,000 distinct CDR3 sequences, roughly half seen once. The specimen sequenced was blood. The receptors stem from a woman aged 55-70 years in good health.

The chain carries TRBV18 and TRBJ2-3; D possibly matches TRBD1 or TRBD2 (5 bases each). Germline loops: CDR1 KGHSH, CDR2 LQKENI. Trimming shortened V by 6 bases and J by 0 bases, and 13 bases separated the two germline ends. The CDR3 spans 15 residues. In DNA form, the CDR3 reads TGTGCCAGCTCGCCGATCGGGACCAGCACAGATACGCAGTATTTT. This translates into CASSPIGTSTDTQYF.

This clonotype came up once. One junction end does not reproduce the germline sequence, and a read error may be involved. The chain joins TRBV28 to TRBJ1-1; TRBD1 might be the D (6 bases). Germline CDR1 and CDR2: MDHEN and SYDVKM. This CDR3 has 12 residues. This chain's CDR3 is CASNLLQGLAFF. The CDR3 nucleotides are TGTGCCAGCAATTTACTACAGGGACTAGCTTTCTTT.

The chain employs TRBV11-2 and TRBJ2-1; perhaps TRBD2 as D (5 bases). V lost 2 bases and J lost 0, with 11 bases in between. Germline CDR1 SGHAT, CDR2 FQNNGV. CDR3 length equals 16 residues. CDR3 coding DNA: TGTGCCAGCAGCTTATTGAGAGGGAGCTCCTACAATGAGCAGTTCTTC. Translating gives CASSLLRGSSYNEQFF.

The sample holds a few counts of this clonotype. This chain links TRBV28 with TRBJ2-5; unclear D gene. Between the trimmed V and J ends, which lost 6 bases and 4 bases, there was a span of 12 bases. CDR1 is MDHEN and CDR2 is SYDVKM in the germline V gene. The length of the CDR3 is 13 residues. The CDR3 DNA reads as TGTGCCAGCAGGGTTTTGGGTCGAGAGACCCAGTACTTC. Encoded protein: CASRVLGRETQYF.

This clonotype appeared a few times. The chain combines TRBV27 with TRBJ2-3, with TRBD2 as a possible D gene (5 bases). The germline V gene has CDR1 MNHEY and CDR2 SMNVEV (reference sequence). This CDR3 spans 13 amino acids. Trimming cost V 6 bases and J 5 bases, with 12 bases left between them. CDR3 sequence reads: CASRRSRVDTQYF. The CDR3 nucleotides read TGTGCCAGCAGACGCTCGAGGGTAGATACGCAGTATTTT.

The J gene is TRBJ1-2, the V gene TRBV2; D call uncertain. Looked up from germline, CDR1 is SNHLY and CDR2 is FYNNEI. The CDR3 extends over 13 amino acids. Trimming stripped 10 bases from V and 2 bases from J, with 14 bases between. CDR3 amino acids: CAIWKQMNYGYTF. The CDR3, as DNA: TGTGCCATCTGGAAGCAGATGAACTATGGCTACACCTTC. The complete variable domain, with remaining parts taken from reference TRBV2 and TRBJ1-2, reads EPEVTQTPSHQVTQMGQEVILRCVPISNHLYFYWYRQILGQKVEFLVSFYNNEISEKSEIFDDQFSVERPDGSNFTLKIRSTKLEDSAMYFCAIWKQMNYGYTFGSGTRLTVV.